This TCR beta chain is drawn from a study of technical replicates of blood from several donors. Generated by immunoSEQ multiplex PCR, the TCRdb table keeps only in-frame clones and is missing some. The sample has about 73,000 clones, 90% to 95% seen once. Germline CDR1 reads SGHDT; CDR2 reads YYEEEE. This CDR3 spans 17 amino acids. The V and J ends lost 5 bases and 4 bases, in that order; junction bases with no gene match: 15. This sequence was found in a human donor in good health. Some clones in this sample may be carry-over from other donors' samples. The rearrangement links TRBV5-6 to TRBJ1-3, with 7 bases that match TRBD1. Specimen: PBMCs. The CDR3: CASSHGAKGAKGNTIYF. The CDR3 nucleotides read TGTGCCAGCAGTCATGGGGCTAAGGGGGCGAAGGGAAACACCATATATTTT.